This T cell receptor beta chain was obtained from a study of CD8+ T cells in alopecia areata. Study summary: Severity in treated patients was scored by percentage of scalp area affected.

The treatment is: oral pan-JAK inhibitor, 5-10 mg twice daily. Investigators isolated RNA and reverse transcribed it into cDNA to act as the sequencing template. Here immunoSEQ multiplex PCR was the method, and the copy in TCRdb shows in-frame clones only, minus some. The profile covers roughly 170,000 clones, with about three fifths appearing a single time and roughly an eighth taken by the ten largest. Study-level points and caveats: With tofacitinib ongoing, many expanded lesional clones persisted in both scalp and blood.

Germline trimming cut 5 bases from V and 3 bases from J; bases unmatched to any gene: 7. Per germline, CDR1 PRHDT and CDR2 FYEKMQ (reference sequence). The CDR3 covers 15 residues. Only one count was recorded for this clone. What it binds is not known. This clonotype originated in a human donor with alopecia areata. The sample consisted of CD8+ T cells sorted from blood, taken at week 24, from a patient treated with tofacitinib. V gene TRBV13 combines with J gene TRBJ2-7, with TRBD1 identical over 10 bases. This CDR3 is CASSHGRDRGYEQYF. The CDR3 DNA reads as TGTGCCAGCAGCCACGGACGGGACAGGGGCTACGAGCAGTACTTC.